This is a list of T cell receptor beta chains from one sample in a study of tumor and adjacent non-tumor tissue in lung cancer. One entry per CDR3 protein, called by TCRdb with MiXCR from the multiplex PCR reads. The sample contains over 80,000 distinct CDR3 sequences, 75% to 85% of which appear only once. Material for sequencing was distant non-tumor lung tissue. Receptors originate from a man aged 55 to 70 with small cell lung cancer. CDR3s leave out the opening cysteine and the closing phenylalanine or tryptophan. Each record gives: V gene, clone size, CDR3 protein. Clone size is not always given. Where it is, it says once, few, many or a class for expanded clones.

v_call: TRBV12-3/TRBV12-4; clone_size: few; cdr3_aa: ASRGDGTEAF
v_call: TRBV7-9; clone_size: .; cdr3_aa: ASSPRLVFGVKETQY
v_call: TRBV5-1; clone_size: few; cdr3_aa: ASSVGKYYNEQF
v_call: TRBV2; clone_size: many; cdr3_aa: ASRTAEKLF
v_call: TRBV12-3/TRBV12-4; clone_size: .; cdr3_aa: ASSFTWEQF
v_call: TRBV28; clone_size: .; cdr3_aa: ASSGIPGEPYEHY
v_call: TRBV6-5; clone_size: .; cdr3_aa: ASSYWGDEQS
v_call: TRBV5-1; clone_size: few; cdr3_aa: ASSLGWGNTEAF
v_call: TRBV6-6; clone_size: many; cdr3_aa: ASSYWDRGTDTQY
v_call: TRBV11-2; clone_size: .; cdr3_aa: DSSRLGHLGTEAF
v_call: TRBV4-2; clone_size: .; cdr3_aa: ASSQVARSSLISKNIQY
v_call: TRBV6-5; clone_size: .; cdr3_aa: VTRRMGQPQH
v_call: TRBV12-5; clone_size: .; cdr3_aa: ASGLVSIPGLAGRSYNEQF
v_call: TRBV7-9; clone_size: many; cdr3_aa: ASSLELPQTGLLETQY
v_call: TRBV6-5; clone_size: .; cdr3_aa: ASSYSGGLGNGQL
v_call: TRBV6-5; clone_size: .; cdr3_aa: ANGYPGGVGNEQF
v_call: TRBV12-3/TRBV12-4; clone_size: .; cdr3_aa: VSSLAQNSPLH
v_call: TRBV7-9; clone_size: .; cdr3_aa: ISSRDNLAEAF
v_call: TRBV6-1; clone_size: .; cdr3_aa: ASSESGDNNHPHH
v_call: TRBV12-5; clone_size: .; cdr3_aa: AIGLAWGQGVYEQF
v_call: TRBV10-2; clone_size: .; cdr3_aa: ASSAFTCTDTQY
v_call: TRBV12-3/TRBV12-4; clone_size: .; cdr3_aa: ASSPGAEHNEQF
v_call: TRBV7-8; clone_size: .; cdr3_aa: GSSPDRGQETHY
v_call: TRBV20-1; clone_size: .; cdr3_aa: SAADSYSGNTIY
v_call: TRBV10-3; clone_size: once; cdr3_aa: AISEGSDTWELF
v_call: TRBV11-2; clone_size: .; cdr3_aa: TNSTETGGPGKLF
v_call: TRBV4-2; clone_size: .; cdr3_aa: TSSRTVGGPDTQY
v_call: TRBV29-1; clone_size: .; cdr3_aa: CVATTSGKAGNEQF
v_call: TRBV12-3/TRBV12-4; clone_size: .; cdr3_aa: VSSRSGSIDTQY
v_call: TRBV7-9; clone_size: many; cdr3_aa: ASSLSTSGSSYNEQF
v_call: TRBV12-3/TRBV12-4; clone_size: .; cdr3_aa: VSSFSRTDTGDLF